The rows below give T cell receptor beta chains drawn from one sample of a study of T-cell reconstitution after alpha-beta-depleted transplantation in children. A single record per CDR3 protein comes from TCRdb applying MiXCR to the PCR reads. The table lists more than 300,000 distinct CDR3 sequences, 16% of them singletons. Material: PBMCs, mostly from graft donor cells, obtained 360 days after TCRalphabeta/CD19-depleted stem cell transplant. The receptors were sampled from a male patient between 2 and 15 years old who had a stem cell transplant for acute lymphoblastic leukemia, so the T cells may come from the graft donor. The CDR3 runs from the conserved cysteine through the conserved F or W. D genes are given only for firm matches. Some rows have no size entry. The others give once, few or many, or a class for an expanded clone.

>TRBJ2-7|TRBV5-1|NA|NA
TGCGCCAGCAGCTTTCTTGGGCGGAACGAGCAGTACTTC
CASSFLGRNEQYF
>TRBJ2-1|TRBV3-1|NA|NA
TGTGCCAGCAGCCAACACCTGGGGGGCAATGAGCAGTTCTTC
CASSQHLGGNEQFF
>TRBJ2-1|TRBV7-9|NA|NA
TGTGCCAGCAACCAACAGGGCCTACTCTACAATGAGCAGTTCTTC
CASNQQGLLYNEQFF
>TRBJ2-1|TRBV6-2/TRBV6-3|few|TRBD2
TGTGCCAGCAGTTACATGGACCCCGGGACTAGCGGGAGGAGAAGTTATGAGCAGTTCTTC
CASSYMDPGTSGRRSYEQFF
>TRBJ2-7|TRBV19|NA|NA
TGTGCCAGTAGTATCCTCCAGGGTGTTGAGCAGTACTTC
CASSILQGVEQYF
>TRBJ2-7|TRBV10-3|few|TRBD2
TGTGCCGTCTCGGGACTAGCGGGAAGCGAGCAGTACTTC
CAVSGLAGSEQYF
>TRBJ2-7|TRBV24-1|many|NA
TGTGCCACCAGTGACGGCTACGAGCAGTACTTC
CATSDGYEQYF
>TRBJ1-5|TRBV12-3/TRBV12-4|NA|NA
TGTGCCAGCAGTTTCGGGAATGTAGGACGAAGCAATCAGCCCCAGCATTTT
CASSFGNVGRSNQPQHF
>TRBJ2-3|TRBV20-1|NA|NA
TGCAGTGCTAGTTTGGTAGACTGGACCCAGGGGGATACGCAGTATTTT
CSASLVDWTQGDTQYF
>TRBJ2-7|TRBV29-1|many|NA
TGCAGCGTTCTTACCCTCTACGAGCAGTACTTC
CSVLTLYEQYF
>TRBJ2-7|TRBV14|few|NA
TGTGCCAGCAGTTTAAAGGGATTTCCGTACTTAAGCTCCTACGAGCAGTACTTC
CASSLKGFPYLSSYEQYF
>TRBJ2-7|TRBV12-3/TRBV12-4|many|TRBD1
TGTGCCAGCAGATTTACCGGGACAGGGGCCTACGAGCAGTACTTC
CASRFTGTGAYEQYF
>TRBJ2-1|TRBV28|many|TRBD2
TGCCTATCGGGCGGGAGAAAGTATGAGCAGTTCTTC
CLSGGRKYEQFF
>TRBJ2-6|TRBV4-3|NA|NA
TGCGCCAGCAGCCGCGGGACAGCCTCTGGGGCCAACGTCCTGACTTTC
CASSRGTASGANVLTF
>TRBJ1-5|TRBV29-1|NA|NA
TGCAGCGTTGGGAGTGGGGGGAATCAGCCCCAGCATTTT
CSVGSGGNQPQHF
>TRBJ2-4|TRBV6-1|NA|NA
TGTGCCAGCAGCGGCACGGACTGGGCCTATAAGGGGCAGTACTTC
CASSGTDWAYKGQYF
>TRBJ1-1|TRBV27|many|TRBD1
TGTGCCAGCAGACTACGGACAGGGAACACTGAAGCTTTCTTT
CASRLRTGNTEAFF
>TRBJ2-4|TRBV25-1|NA|NA
TGTGCCAGCAGCGGAGGTAACCGGGGACTAGCCAAAAACATTCAGTACTTC
CASSGGNRGLAKNIQYF
>TRBJ2-7|TRBV12-3/TRBV12-4|few|NA
TGTGCCAGCAGTTTCGGGATTACAGGGTCGAAGTTGTACGAGCAGTACTTC
CASSFGITGSKLYEQYF
>TRBJ2-7|TRBV29-1|few|NA
TGCAGCGTTGAATACGGTAGCGACGAGCAGTACTTC
CSVEYGSDEQYF
>TRBJ2-5|TRBV28|NA|NA
TGTGCCAGCAGTTTGGGGCGTAGCGTGCAAGAGACCCAGTACTTC
CASSLGRSVQETQYF
>TRBJ2-1|TRBV4-1|NA|NA
TGCGCCAGCAGCCAAGAGCCCCTCCAGGCACGGAATGAGCAGTTCTTC
CASSQEPLQARNEQFF
>TRBJ1-6|TRBV4-3|NA|NA
TGCGCCAGCAGCCAACAAGGGAGGAATTCACCCCTCCACTTT
CASSQQGRNSPLHF
>TRBJ2-7|TRBV10-3|many|NA
TGTGCCATCGGATGGGACCCCTTGGGCAGCGAGCAGTACTTC
CAIGWDPLGSEQYF
>TRBJ1-5|TRBV7-2|few|TRBD1
TGTGCCAGCAGCTTAGCCCCGGGACAGGGGGGCAATCAGCCCCAGCATTTT
CASSLAPGQGGNQPQHF
>TRBJ2-3|TRBV20-1|few|TRBD2
TGCAGTGCTAGAGGGGCGACGGCGGGAGGGACAGATACGCAGTATTTT
CSARGATAGGTDTQYF
>TRBJ1-5|TRBV25-1|few|NA
TGTGCCAGCAGTGTGGGGACGGATCAGCCCCAGCATTTT
CASSVGTDQPQHF
>TRBJ2-4|TRBV14|NA|NA
TGTGCCAGCAGCCCCGGGGGGCTAGCCAAAAACATTCAGTACTTC
CASSPGGLAKNIQYF
>TRBJ2-1|TRBV5-6|NA|NA
TGTGCCAGCAGCTTGGTGGCTTATGGAAATGAGCAGTTCTTC
CASSLVAYGNEQFF
>TRBJ2-5|TRBV4-3|few|TRBD1
TGCGCCAGCAGCCAAGATTACAGGACAGGGGGAGAGACCCAGTACTTC
CASSQDYRTGGETQYF
>TRBJ1-5|TRBV5-1|few|NA
TGCGCCAGCAGCTTCGGGGATACGGGTCAGCCCCAGCATTTT
CASSFGDTGQPQHF
>TRBJ2-5|TRBV28|few|NA
TGTGCCATCAGGGAGATGGGAGAGACCCAGTACTTC
CAIREMGETQYF
>TRBJ1-5|TRBV10-3|NA|NA
TGTGCCATCAGCCAGGGGCTTCGCAATCAGCCCCAGCATTTT
CAISQGLRNQPQHF
>TRBJ2-1|TRBV3-1|NA|TRBD2
TGTGCCAGCAGCCAAGTTCCCGGACTAGCGGGAAGTGAGCAGTTCTTC
CASSQVPGLAGSEQFF
>TRBJ2-5|TRBV9|NA|NA
TGTGCCAGCGGGACTGGAGAGACCCAGTACTTC
CASGTGETQYF
>TRBJ1-3|TRBV28|NA|NA
TGTGCCAGCAGTTTAAGGACCGCTCTCTCTGGAAACACCATATATTTT
CASSLRTALSGNTIYF
>TRBJ2-5|TRBV4-3|many|TRBD2
TGCGCCAGCAGCCAAGATGAGCGAGGGACTAGCGGACACCAAGAGACCCAGTACTTC
CASSQDERGTSGHQETQYF
>TRBJ2-2|TRBV5-1|few|NA
TGCGCCAGCAGCTTGGAAGGGCTCAACACCGGGGAGCTGTTTTTT
CASSLEGLNTGELFF
>TRBJ2-2|TRBV6-5|many|TRBD2
TGTGCCAGCAGCCAACTAGCGGGAGGCACCGGGGAGCTGTTTTTT
CASSQLAGGTGELFF